Below are 19 T cell receptor beta chains sequenced from a single sample in a study of multiple sclerosis patients with progressive multifocal leukoencephalopathy. Time point indicated: before natalizumab initiation. Only in-frame clones appear in the TCRdb table, and some are missing; sequencing was by immunoSEQ multiplex PCR. The sample shows roughly 30,000 clones, about 91% of them seen only once. Sequencing used PBMCs. The receptor source for this set is a human donor with multiple sclerosis.

The V gene is TRBV10-1, the J gene TRBJ2-1, with D possibly called TRBD1 or TRBD2 (6 bases each). Germline CDR1 is WNHNN and CDR2 is SYGVQD (reference sequence). The CDR3 runs 17 residues. Trimming shortened V by 3 bases and J by 0 bases, and 15 bases separated the two germline ends. The DNA for the CDR3 is TGCGCCAGCAGTGATGCGGGGAGAGGGGGCTCCTACAATGAGCAGTTCTTC. It is translated as CASSDAGRGGSYNEQFF.

The J gene is TRBJ2-7, the V gene TRBV7-2, with D possibly TRBD1 on 6 matching bases. The germline gives CDR1 SGHTA, CDR2 FQGNSA. Trimming shortened V by 3 bases and J by 6 bases, and 15 bases separated the two germline ends. The CDR3 is made up of 14 amino acids. CDR3 nucleotide sequence: TGTGCCAGCAGCTTGGGGGCCACCTCGGGCGAGCAGTACTTC. It encodes CASSLGATSGEQYF.

This clone was seen just once. The chain joins TRBV28 to TRBJ2-1, with D maybe TRBD1 (5 bases). V lost 6 bases and J lost 0, with 12 bases in between. This CDR3 has 15 amino acids. The germline CDR1 and CDR2 sequences are MDHEN and SYDVKM. The CDR3 spells CASSYRRSSYNEQFF. The CDR3 region has the DNA TGTGCCAGCAGCTACAGGCGTAGCTCCTACAATGAGCAGTTCTTC.

Written as DNA, the CDR3 is TGTGCCAGCAACTCCACCGTTCGGACAAGAGCTAACTATGGCTACACCTTC. Translation: CASNSTVRTRANYGYTF. The chain combines TRBV28 with TRBJ1-2; D is possibly TRBD1 (5 bases). This CDR3 spans 17 amino acids. Per germline, CDR1 MDHEN and CDR2 SYDVKM. Trimming stripped 7 bases from V and 0 bases from J, with 21 bases between.

V and J are TRBV9 and TRBJ2-7; no reliable D call. V was trimmed by 1 base and J by 2 bases, leaving 10 bases between them. The CDR3 has 14 amino acids. The germline gives CDR1 SGDLS, CDR2 YYNGEE. CDR3 DNA: TGTGCCAGCAGCGTATCTTCTGGAGCCTACGAGCAGTACTTC. Protein: CASSVSSGAYEQYF.

Remarks on this clone: The same CDR3 also results from other DNA sequences found in this sample. The chain links TRBV6-5 to TRBJ1-1; the match to TRBD1 covers 7 bases. Germline trimming cut 6 bases from V and 5 bases from J; bases unmatched to any gene: 9. The CDR3 covers 14 residues. CDR1 is MNHEY, CDR2 SVGAGI, per germline. Here the CDR3 reads CASRNRGGGTEAFF. CDR3 coding DNA: TGTGCCAGCAGAAACAGGGGTGGAGGAACTGAAGCTTTCTTT.

J is TRBJ1-2 and V is TRBV15; no clear D gene. Germline V lookup: CDR1 LNHNV, CDR2 YYDKDF (reference sequence). CDR3 length: 16 amino acids. Trimming stripped 6 bases from V and 5 bases from J, with 22 bases between. CDR3 residues: CATSNPLDTSGYGYTF. The CDR3 nucleotides are TGTGCCACCAGTAACCCCCTTGACACGTCGGGGTATGGCTACACCTTC.

This chain joins TRBV10-3 and TRBJ1-2; 8 bases are shared with TRBD1. V lost 6 bases, J lost 0 bases, and 6 bases stayed unmatched. The CDR3 spans 15 residues. Germline loops: CDR1 ENHRY, CDR2 SYGVKD. The CDR3 DNA is TGTGCCATCAGATCCGGGACAGGAGCTAACTATGGCTACACCTTC. It specifies CAIRSGTGANYGYTF.

This sequence joins TRBV6-6 and TRBJ2-1, with 13 bases matching TRBD2. Unmatched junction bases numbered 3, after V lost 5 bases and J lost 8 bases. CDR1 MNHNY and CDR2 SVGAGI come from the germline V gene (reference sequence). The CDR3 has 14 amino acids. The CDR3: CASSRLAGGDEQFF. DNA for the CDR3: TGTGCCAGCAGTAGACTAGCGGGAGGCGATGAGCAGTTCTTC.

This clone was detected once. The chain is built from TRBV6-5 and TRBJ1-1; possibly TRBD1 for D (5 bases). Trimming stripped 0 bases from V and 5 bases from J, with 13 bases between. Per germline, CDR1 MNHEY and CDR2 SVGAGI. The CDR3 consists of 15 residues. In nucleotides, the CDR3 is TGTGCCAGCAGTTACTCGGCAGGGTCGGTAACTGAAGCTTTCTTT. Amino acid sequence: CASSYSAGSVTEAFF.

The chain uses TRBV7-2 and TRBJ2-7, with 10 bases aligning to TRBD2. Trimming removed 1 base from V and 2 bases from J; junction bases left unmatched: 5. The CDR3 spans 16 residues. Germline lookup yields CDR1 SGHTA and CDR2 FQGNSA. This CDR3 reads CASSLEGSGRTYEQYF. The CDR3 coding sequence is TGTGCCAGCAGCTTAGAAGGTAGCGGGAGGACCTACGAGCAGTACTTC.

The V gene is TRBV7-9, the J gene TRBJ1-2; D might be TRBD1 (6 bases). V lost 5 bases and J 6 bases, leaving 31 bases between the germline ends. CDR1 and CDR2 from the germline V gene are SEHNR and FQNEAQ (reference sequence). The CDR3 spans 19 residues. CDR3 coding DNA: TGTGCCAGCAGCGAAAACGCTTTACGGGACACTCCACGAAGGAATGGCTACACCTTC. Translation gives CASSENALRDTPRRNGYTF. Filled out from reference TRBV7-9 and TRBJ1-2, the complete variable domain reads DTGVSQNPRHKITKRGQNVTFRCDPISEHNRLYWYRQTLGQGPEFLTYFQNEAQLEKSRLLSDRFSAERPKGSFSTLEIQRTEQGDSAMYLCASSENALRDTPRRNGYTFGSGTRLTVV.

The chain is built from TRBV7-2 and TRBJ2-2; D is uncertain. Germline-derived CDR1 and CDR2 are SGHTA and FQGNSA. V lost 2 bases and J lost 4, with 8 bases in between. This CDR3 has 14 amino acids. CDR3 sequence reads: CASSLSSGTGELFF. In DNA, the CDR3 is TGTGCCAGCAGCTTAAGCTCGGGCACCGGGGAGCTGTTTTTT.

The chain joins TRBV5-6 to TRBJ2-7; 9 nucleotides line up with TRBD2. The length of the CDR3 is 14 residues. V lost 3 bases to trimming and J lost 0 bases; unmatched junction nucleotides: 1. The V gene's germline CDR1 is SGHDT and CDR2 YYEEEE. This CDR3 is CASSYSGGSYEQYF. The CDR3 region has the DNA TGTGCCAGCAGCTATAGCGGGGGCTCCTACGAGCAGTACTTC.

The chain combines TRBV7-8 with TRBJ2-7; weak D call: TRBD1 (6 bases). V lost 5 bases, J lost 2 bases, and 13 bases lay in between. The CDR3 covers 14 residues. The germline V gene has CDR1 SGHVS and CDR2 FQNEAQ. CDR3 protein: CASSPGTQTYEQYF. The CDR3 region has the DNA TGTGCCAGCAGCCCTGGGACACAAACCTACGAGCAGTACTTC.

V and J are TRBV25-1 and TRBJ2-1; 7 positions agree with TRBD1. Germline lookup yields CDR1 MGHDK and CDR2 SYGVNS. Trimming removed 3 bases from V and 6 bases from J; junction bases left unmatched: 8. The CDR3 length is 15 residues. The chain's CDR3 is CASSDLDRASNEQFF. The CDR3 DNA follows: TGTGCCAGCAGTGACCTCGACAGGGCATCCAATGAGCAGTTCTTC.

This chain joins TRBV7-2 and TRBJ2-1; D is unclear. V lost 5 bases and J 0 bases, leaving 5 bases between the germline ends. The CDR3 extends over 13 amino acids. Looked up from germline, CDR1 is SGHTA and CDR2 is FQGNSA. CDR3 in amino acids: CASSKSSYNEQFF. The CDR3 DNA follows: TGTGCCAGCAGCAAGAGCTCCTACAATGAGCAGTTCTTC.

This clone appeared once. The gene calls are TRBV7-2 and TRBJ1-1; 9 positions match TRBD1. The V and J ends lost 8 bases and 3 bases, in that order; junction bases with no gene match: 4. The CDR3 extends over 13 amino acids. Germline V lookup: CDR1 SGHTA, CDR2 FQGNSA. The CDR3 protein is CASVDRGDTEAFF. The DNA of the CDR3 is TGTGCCAGCGTCGACAGGGGGGACACTGAAGCTTTCTTT. Full variable domain (outside the CDR3, taken from reference TRBV7-2 and TRBJ1-1): GAGVSQSPSNKVTEKGKDVELRCDPISGHTALYWYRQSLGQGLEFLIYFQGNSAPDKSGLPSDRFSAERTGGSVSTLTIQRTQQEDSAVYLCASVDRGDTEAFFGQGTRLTVV.

This clone was found once. The junction shows a germline mismatch at one end, possibly a read error. J is TRBJ2-7 and V is TRBV27; 9 bases fit TRBD1. Germline V gene lookup returns CDR1 MNHEY and CDR2 SMNVEV (reference sequence). This CDR3 contains 14 residues. CDR3 sequence reads: CASSLTGGSHEQYF. The CDR3 DNA reads TGTGCCAGCAGTCTCACAGGGGGCTCCCACGAGCAGTACTTC.